This T cell receptor (beta chain) emerged from a study of T cells after yellow fever vaccination. CDR1 is DFQATT, CDR2 SNEGSKA, per germline (reference sequence). The CDR3 is 10 residues long. TCRdb reprocessed the 5' RACE reads with MiXCR, giving one entry per CDR3 protein. The data show 450,000 to 550,000 distinct CDR3 sequences, with 21% seen just once and about a sixth held by the top ten. This clonotype was counted between two and nine times. The rearrangement joins TRBV20-1 to TRBJ2-1; D is ambiguous. The sequencing here drew on PBMCs, taken roughly 20 days after the first yellow fever vaccination. This sequence was found in a man aged 18 to 29 who received the YFV17D yellow fever vaccine. The CDR3 DNA is TGCAGCGCCCCGGAGAATGAGCAGTTCTTC. Translated, it gives CSAPENEQFF.